Listed here is a single TCR beta chain. This record belongs to a study of T cells in narcolepsy. Trimming removed 5 bases from V and 6 bases from J, with 21 bases in between. The CDR3 is made up of 17 amino acids. The germline V gene has CDR1 SGHKS and CDR2 YYEKEE (reference sequence). The protocol was immunoSEQ multiplex PCR, while the TCRdb copy is restricted to in-frame clones and leaves out a portion. The sample gives tens of thousands of clones, 75% to 90% of which show up once; about 0.66% is in the top ten. The receptor's source is a human donor in good health. The chain couples TRBV5-5 to TRBJ1-6; D may be TRBD1 (6 bases). The source material was memory (CD45RA-) CD4+ T cells from blood. As DNA, the CDR3 is TGTGCCAGCAGTTCCCCGAGGGGGGGCTCTCTTAATTCACCCCTCCACTTT. It codes for CASSSPRGGSLNSPLHF.